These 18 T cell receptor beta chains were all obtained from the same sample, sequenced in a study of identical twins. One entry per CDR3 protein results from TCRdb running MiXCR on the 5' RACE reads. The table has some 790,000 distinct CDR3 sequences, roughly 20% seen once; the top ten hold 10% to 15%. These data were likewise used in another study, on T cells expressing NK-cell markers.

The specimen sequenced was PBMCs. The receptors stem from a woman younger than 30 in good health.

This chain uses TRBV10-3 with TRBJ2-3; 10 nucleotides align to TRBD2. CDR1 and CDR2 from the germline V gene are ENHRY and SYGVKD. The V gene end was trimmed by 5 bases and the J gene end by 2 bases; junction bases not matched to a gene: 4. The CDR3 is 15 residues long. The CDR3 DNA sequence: TGTGCCATCAGTTTTAGCGGGGGGACCACAGATACGCAGTATTTT. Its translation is CAISFSGGTTDTQYF.

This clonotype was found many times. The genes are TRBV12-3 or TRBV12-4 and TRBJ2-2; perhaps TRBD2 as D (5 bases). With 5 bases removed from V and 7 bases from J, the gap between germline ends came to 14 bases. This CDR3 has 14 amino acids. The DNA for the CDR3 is TGTGCCAGCAGTCCTAAAGGCGGAGGCGGGGAGCTGTTTTTT. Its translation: CASSPKGGGGELFF.

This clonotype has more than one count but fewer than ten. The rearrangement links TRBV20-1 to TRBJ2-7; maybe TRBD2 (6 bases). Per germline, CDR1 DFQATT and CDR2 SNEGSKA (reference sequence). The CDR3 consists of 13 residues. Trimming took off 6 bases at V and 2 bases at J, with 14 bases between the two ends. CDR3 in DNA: TGCAGTGCCCTCGGTGGAGGGACCTACGAGCAGTACTTC. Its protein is CSALGGGTYEQYF.

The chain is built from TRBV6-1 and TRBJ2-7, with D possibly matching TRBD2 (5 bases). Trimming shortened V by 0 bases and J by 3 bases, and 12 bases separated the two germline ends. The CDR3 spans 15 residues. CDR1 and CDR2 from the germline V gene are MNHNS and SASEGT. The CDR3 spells CASSEAPAGFYEQYF. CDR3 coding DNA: TGTGCCAGCAGTGAAGCGCCGGCGGGCTTCTACGAGCAGTACTTC.

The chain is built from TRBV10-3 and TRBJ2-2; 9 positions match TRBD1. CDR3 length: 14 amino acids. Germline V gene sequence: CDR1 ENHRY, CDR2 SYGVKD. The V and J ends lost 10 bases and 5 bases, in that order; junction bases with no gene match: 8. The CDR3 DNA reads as TGTGCCAGCCGGGACAGGGAGTTTACCGGGGAGCTGTTTTTT. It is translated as CASRDREFTGELFF.

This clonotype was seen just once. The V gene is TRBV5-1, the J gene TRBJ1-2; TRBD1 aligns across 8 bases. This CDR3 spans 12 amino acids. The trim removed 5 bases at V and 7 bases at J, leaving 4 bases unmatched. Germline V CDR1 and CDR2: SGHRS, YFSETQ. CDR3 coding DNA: TGCGCCAGCAGGAAAGACAGGGGTGGCTACACCTTC. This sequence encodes CASRKDRGGYTF.

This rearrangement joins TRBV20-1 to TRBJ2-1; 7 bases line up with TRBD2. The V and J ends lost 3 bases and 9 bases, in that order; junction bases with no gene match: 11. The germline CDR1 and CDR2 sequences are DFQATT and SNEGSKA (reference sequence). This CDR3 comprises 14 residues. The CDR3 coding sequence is TGCAGTGCTAGCCCGTCTAGCGGCTCTGGTGAGCAGTTCTTC. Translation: CSASPSSGSGEQFF.

CDR3 DNA sequence: TGTGCCAGCAGTGAAACGAAGGGGGGGGACGAGCAGTACTTC. Protein sequence: CASSETKGGDEQYF. The chain has TRBV6-1 and TRBJ2-7; D possibly corresponds to TRBD2 (7 bases). Germline V gene sequence: CDR1 MNHNS, CDR2 SASEGT. There are 14 residues in the CDR3. V lost 2 bases to trimming and J lost 5 bases, with 13 bases between them.

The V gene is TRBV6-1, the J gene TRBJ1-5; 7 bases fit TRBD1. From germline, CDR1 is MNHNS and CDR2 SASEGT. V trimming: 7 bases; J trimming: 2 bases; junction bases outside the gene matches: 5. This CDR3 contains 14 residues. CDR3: CASKQGTGNQPQHF. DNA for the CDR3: TGTGCCAGCAAACAGGGGACGGGCAATCAGCCCCAGCATTTT.

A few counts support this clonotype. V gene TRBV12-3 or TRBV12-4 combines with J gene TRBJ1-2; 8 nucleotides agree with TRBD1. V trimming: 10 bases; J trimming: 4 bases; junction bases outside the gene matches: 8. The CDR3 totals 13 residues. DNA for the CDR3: TGTGCCACCCCTGACAGGGGAACCTATGGCTACACCTTC. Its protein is CATPDRGTYGYTF.

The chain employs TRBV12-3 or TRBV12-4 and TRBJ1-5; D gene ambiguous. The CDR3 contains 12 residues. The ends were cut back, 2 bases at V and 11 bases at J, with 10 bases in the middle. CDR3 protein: CASSLWSQAQHF. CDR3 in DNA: TGTGCCAGCAGTTTATGGTCGCAGGCCCAGCATTTT.

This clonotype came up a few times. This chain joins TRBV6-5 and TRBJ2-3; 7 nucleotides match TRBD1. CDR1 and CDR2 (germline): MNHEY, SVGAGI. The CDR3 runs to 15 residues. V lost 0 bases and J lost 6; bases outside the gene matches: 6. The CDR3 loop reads CASSYSRQGRDTQYF. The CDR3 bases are TGTGCCAGCAGTTACTCCAGACAGGGTCGGGATACGCAGTATTTT.

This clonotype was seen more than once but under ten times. CDR3 sequence: CSVRGTGPNQPQHF. DNA for the CDR3: TGCAGTGTCAGGGGGACAGGTCCTAATCAGCCCCAGCATTTT. The rearrangement joins TRBV20-1 to TRBJ1-5; 8 bases line up with TRBD1. CDR3 length: 14 amino acids. Germline V gene data show CDR1 as DFQATT and CDR2 as SNEGSKA (reference sequence). The V and J ends lost 7 bases and 4 bases, in that order; junction bases with no gene match: 9.

CDR3: CASSGGREAFF. CDR3 DNA sequence: TGTGCCAGCAGTGGGGGTAGGGAAGCTTTCTTT. The rearrangement joins TRBV6-5 to TRBJ1-1; a possible D gene is TRBD1 (5 bases). V lost 5 bases and J 8 bases, leaving 9 bases between the germline ends. Per germline, CDR1 MNHEY and CDR2 SVGAGI. This CDR3 has 11 residues.

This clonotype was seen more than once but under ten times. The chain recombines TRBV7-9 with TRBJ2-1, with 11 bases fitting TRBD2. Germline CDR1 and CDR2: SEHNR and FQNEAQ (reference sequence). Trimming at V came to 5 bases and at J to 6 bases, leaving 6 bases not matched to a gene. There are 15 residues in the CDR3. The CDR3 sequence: CASSDLAGGLNEQFF. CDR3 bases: TGTGCCAGCAGCGACCTAGCGGGGGGTCTCAATGAGCAGTTCTTC.

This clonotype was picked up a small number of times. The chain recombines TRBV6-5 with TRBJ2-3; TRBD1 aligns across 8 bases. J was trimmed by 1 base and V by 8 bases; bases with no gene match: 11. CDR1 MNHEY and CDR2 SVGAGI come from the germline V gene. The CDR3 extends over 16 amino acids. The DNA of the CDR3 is TGTGCCAGCCGTTCCAGGGGGCGCGGACGCACAGATACGCAGTATTTT. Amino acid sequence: CASRSRGRGRTDTQYF.

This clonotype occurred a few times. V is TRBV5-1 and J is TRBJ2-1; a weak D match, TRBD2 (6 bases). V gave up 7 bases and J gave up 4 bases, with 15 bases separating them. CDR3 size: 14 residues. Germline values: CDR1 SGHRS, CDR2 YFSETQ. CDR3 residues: CASRSYGSYNEQFF. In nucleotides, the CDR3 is TGCGCCAGCCGTTCCTACGGGAGTTACAATGAGCAGTTCTTC.

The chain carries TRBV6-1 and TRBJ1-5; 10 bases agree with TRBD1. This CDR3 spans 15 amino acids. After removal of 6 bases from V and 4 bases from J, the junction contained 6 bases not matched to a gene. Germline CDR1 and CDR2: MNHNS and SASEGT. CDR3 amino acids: CASSHPGQGNQPQHF. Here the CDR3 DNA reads TGTGCCAGCAGCCATCCGGGACAGGGGAATCAGCCCCAGCATTTT.